Listed here are 16 T cell receptor beta chains from one sample, sequenced in a study of T cell responses to AZD1222 COVID-19 vaccine. The assay was immunoSEQ multiplex PCR, and TCRdb's table has in-frame clones only and misses some. The sample lists tens of thousands of clones, 75% to 90% occurring once. The specimen was peripheral blood, collected on day 0 of AZD1222 vaccination. The receptors here all came from an adult in good health.

This clone was observed once. The V gene is TRBV20-1, the J gene TRBJ2-1; D unresolved. This CDR3 spans 13 amino acids. CDR1 and CDR2 (germline): DFQATT, SNEGSKA (reference sequence). V was trimmed by 3 bases and J by 8 bases, leaving 14 bases between them. The CDR3 loop is CSASDGGPHEQFF. In nucleotides, the CDR3 is TGCAGTGCTAGTGATGGCGGCCCCCATGAGCAGTTCTTC.

This rearrangement joins TRBV18 to TRBJ2-5; D remains ambiguous. This CDR3 is built from 14 residues. Germline CDR1 and CDR2: KGHSH and LQKENI. The V gene lost 2 bases and the J gene lost 0 bases, with 7 bases spanning the gap. Written as DNA, the CDR3 is TGTGCCAGCTCACCAAGGGCGGACCAAGAGACCCAGTACTTC. Protein sequence: CASSPRADQETQYF.

This clone was recorded once. This chain joins TRBV11-2 and TRBJ2-3; unclear D gene. Germline V CDR1 and CDR2: SGHAT, FQNNGV. V was trimmed by 5 bases and J by 2 bases, leaving 17 bases between them. This CDR3 is 16 amino acids long. DNA of the CDR3: TGTGCCAGCAGCCTCGGATCTAACTTCTTCACAGATACGCAGTATTTT. It is translated as CASSLGSNFFTDTQYF.

The chain recombines TRBV7-8 with TRBJ2-2; D perhaps matches TRBD2 (6 bases). CDR3 length: 16 amino acids. The germline gives CDR1 SGHVS, CDR2 FQNEAQ. V dropped 2 bases and J dropped 4 bases, with 14 bases sitting between them. This chain's CDR3 is CASSLNGGGSTGELFF. CDR3 DNA sequence: TGTGCCAGCAGCTTAAACGGGGGAGGAAGCACCGGGGAGCTGTTTTTT.

This chain uses TRBV24-1 with TRBJ2-3; TRBD2 aligns across 7 bases. Trimming removed 5 bases from V and 6 bases from J; junction bases left unmatched: 4. The CDR3 is 13 amino acids. Germline V gives CDR1 KGHDR, CDR2 SFDVKD. CDR3: CATSGPGGDTQYF. CDR3 DNA: TGTGCCACCAGTGGTCCCGGGGGGGATACGCAGTATTTT.

J is TRBJ1-4 and V is TRBV5-4, with TRBD1 as a possible D gene (5 bases). This CDR3 is 18 amino acids long. Trimming took off 4 bases at V and 0 bases at J, with 19 bases between the two ends. The germline gives CDR1 SGHNT, CDR2 YYREEE (reference sequence). The CDR3 region has the DNA TGTGCCAGCAGCAGAAGACGGGTCCAGGGCGCAACTAATGAAAAACTGTTTTTT. It yields the protein CASSRRRVQGATNEKLFF.

The chain combines TRBV30 with TRBJ1-2; D unresolved. The germline gives CDR1 GTSNPN, CDR2 SVGIG (reference sequence). Deletions cut 5 bases from V and 2 bases from J, with 6 bases between. This CDR3 has 11 residues. The CDR3 here is CAWEENYGYTF. CDR3 in DNA: TGTGCCTGGGAAGAGAACTATGGCTACACCTTC.

The chain combines TRBV7-9 with TRBJ1-4, with TRBD1 matching over 7 bases. CDR3 size: 15 residues. Germline-derived CDR1 and CDR2 are SEHNR and FQNEAQ (reference sequence). The J segment lost 8 bases and the V segment lost 5 bases, leaving 11 bases of the junction unmatched. CDR3 amino acids: CASSRSGTVGEKLFF. The CDR3 bases are TGTGCCAGCAGCAGATCCGGGACAGTAGGAGAAAAACTGTTTTTT. Full variable domain (remainder filled in from reference TRBV7-9 and TRBJ1-4): DTGVSQNPRHKITKRGQNVTFRCDPISEHNRLYWYRQTLGQGPEFLTYFQNEAQLEKSRLLSDRFSAERPKGSFSTLEIQRTEQGDSAMYLCASSRSGTVGEKLFFGSGTQLSVL.

The chain couples TRBV6-1 to TRBJ1-5; 8 nucleotides align to TRBD1. This CDR3 region has 14 residues. J lost 7 bases, V lost 6 bases, and 8 bases had no gene match. CDR1 is MNHNS, CDR2 SASEGT, per germline. The DNA of the CDR3 is TGTGCCAGCAGGCCTTCAGGGGGCGAACAGCCCCAGCATTTT. As protein: CASRPSGGEQPQHF.

The V call is TRBV9, the J call TRBJ1-3; 10 nucleotides agree with TRBD1. Trimming took 4 bases from V and 4 from J; bases not matched to a gene: 11. The CDR3 extends over 17 amino acids. Germline V CDR1 and CDR2: SGDLS, YYNGEE. CDR3 coding DNA: TGTGCCAGCAGCCCCTTAGCGGGGACAGGGGTGGGAAACACCATATATTTT. This codes for CASSPLAGTGVGNTIYF.

V and J are TRBV6-2 or TRBV6-3 and TRBJ1-2; a possible D gene is TRBD1 (6 bases). This CDR3 has 14 residues. From germline, CDR1 is MNHEY and CDR2 SVGEGT. The V end was cut by 0 bases, the J end by 4 bases, with 9 bases between. The CDR3 protein is CASSYSGGLYGYTF. The CDR3 DNA follows: TGTGCCAGCAGTTACTCAGGGGGACTCTATGGCTACACCTTC.

J is TRBJ1-1 and V is TRBV19; no definite D call. Germline lookup yields CDR1 LNHDA and CDR2 SQIVND (reference sequence). The CDR3 spans 13 residues. Trimming removed 7 bases from V and 4 bases from J, with 13 bases in between. The CDR3, as DNA: TGTGCCAGTATTCTTACCCCCGGCACTGAAGCTTTCTTT. Protein: CASILTPGTEAFF.

The rearrangement links TRBV5-1 to TRBJ2-1, with D hard to call. V gave up 0 bases and J gave up 2 bases, with 6 bases separating them. CDR3 length equals 14 residues. Germline CDR1 SGHRS, CDR2 YFSETQ. The CDR3 DNA is TGCGCCAGCAGCTTGGGTGGGCCCTACAATGAGCAGTTCTTC. It specifies CASSLGGPYNEQFF.

The chain links TRBV24-1 to TRBJ2-5; 7 bases are a match to TRBD2. The germline V gene has CDR1 KGHDR and CDR2 SFDVKD. Germline trimming cut 3 bases from V and 5 bases from J; bases unmatched to any gene: 8. The CDR3 is made up of 15 amino acids. In DNA, the CDR3 is TGTGCCACCAGTGATGGGACTATCCCGACGGAGACCCAGTACTTC. Amino acids: CATSDGTIPTETQYF.

The CDR3 DNA follows: TGTGCCATCAGTGAGTCGGGGACTAGCGGGATTGCCTACAATGAGCAGTTCTTC. It encodes CAISESGTSGIAYNEQFF. This sequence joins TRBV10-3 and TRBJ2-1, with 13 bases fitting TRBD2. The J segment lost 2 bases and the V segment lost 0 bases, leaving 4 bases of the junction unmatched. CDR1 ENHRY and CDR2 SYGVKD come from the germline V gene. This CDR3 spans 18 amino acids.

The V call is TRBV5-5, the J call TRBJ2-7; D may be TRBD2 (6 bases). Germline V lookup: CDR1 SGHKS, CDR2 YYEKEE (reference sequence). This CDR3 region has 15 residues. Trimming took 0 bases from V and 2 from J, leaving 12 bases between them. CDR3: CASSLASGFAYEQYF. The CDR3 bases are TGTGCCAGCAGCTTGGCCAGCGGGTTCGCCTACGAGCAGTACTTC.